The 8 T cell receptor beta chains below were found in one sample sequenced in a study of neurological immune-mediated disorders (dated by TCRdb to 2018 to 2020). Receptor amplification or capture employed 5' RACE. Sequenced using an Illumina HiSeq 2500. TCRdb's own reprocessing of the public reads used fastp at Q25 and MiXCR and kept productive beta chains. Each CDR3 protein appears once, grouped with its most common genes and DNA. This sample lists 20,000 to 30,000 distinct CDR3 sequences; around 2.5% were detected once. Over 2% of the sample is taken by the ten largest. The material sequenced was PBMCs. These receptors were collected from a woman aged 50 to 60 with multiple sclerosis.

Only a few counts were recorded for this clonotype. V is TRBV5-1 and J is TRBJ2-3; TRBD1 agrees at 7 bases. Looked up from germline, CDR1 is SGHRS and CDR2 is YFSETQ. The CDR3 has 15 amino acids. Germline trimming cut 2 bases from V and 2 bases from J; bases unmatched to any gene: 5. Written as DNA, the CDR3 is TGCGCCAGCAGCTTAACAGGGGTTCTCACAGATACGCAGTATTTT. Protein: CASSLTGVLTDTQYF.

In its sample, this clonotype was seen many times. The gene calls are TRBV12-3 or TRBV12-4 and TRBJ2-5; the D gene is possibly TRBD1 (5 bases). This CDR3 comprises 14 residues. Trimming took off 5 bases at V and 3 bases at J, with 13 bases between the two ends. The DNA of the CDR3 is TGTGCCAGCAGTCCCTCGGGCAGGGAAGAGACCCAGTACTTC. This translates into CASSPSGREETQYF.

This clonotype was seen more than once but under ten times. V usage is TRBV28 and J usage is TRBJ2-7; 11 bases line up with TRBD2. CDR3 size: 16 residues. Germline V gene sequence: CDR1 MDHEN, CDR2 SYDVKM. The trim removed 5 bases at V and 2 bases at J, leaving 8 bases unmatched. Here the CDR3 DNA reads TGTGCCAGCAGTCCCGCGGGACTAGCGGTGACCTACGAGCAGTACTTC. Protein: CASSPAGLAVTYEQYF.

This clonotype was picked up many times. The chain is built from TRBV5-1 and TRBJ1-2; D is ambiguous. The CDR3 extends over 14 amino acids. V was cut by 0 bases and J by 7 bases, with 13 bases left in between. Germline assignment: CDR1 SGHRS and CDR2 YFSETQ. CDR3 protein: CASSLGKTEGGYTF. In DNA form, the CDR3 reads TGCGCCAGCAGCTTGGGGAAAACCGAAGGTGGCTACACCTTC. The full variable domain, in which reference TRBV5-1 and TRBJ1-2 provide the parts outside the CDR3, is KAGVTQTPRYLIKTRGQQVTLSCSPISGHRSVSWYQQTPGQGLQFLFEYFSETQRNKGNFPGRFSGRQFSNSRSEMNVSTLELGDSALYLCASSLGKTEGGYTFGSGTRLTVV.

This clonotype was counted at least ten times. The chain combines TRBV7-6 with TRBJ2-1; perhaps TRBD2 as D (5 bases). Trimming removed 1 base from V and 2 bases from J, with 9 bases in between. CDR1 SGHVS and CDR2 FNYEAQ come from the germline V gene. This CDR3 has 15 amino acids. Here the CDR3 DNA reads TGTGCCAGCAGCTTAGTGGGAGTTCCCTACAATGAGCAGTTCTTC. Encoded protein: CASSLVGVPYNEQFF.

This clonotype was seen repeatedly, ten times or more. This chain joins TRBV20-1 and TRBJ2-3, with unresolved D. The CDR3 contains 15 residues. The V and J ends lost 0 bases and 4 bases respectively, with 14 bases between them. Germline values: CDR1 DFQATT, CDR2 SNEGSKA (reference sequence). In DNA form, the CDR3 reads TGCAGTGCTAGAGATTTGCGAGAGCAGGCAGATACGCAGTATTTT. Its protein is CSARDLREQADTQYF.

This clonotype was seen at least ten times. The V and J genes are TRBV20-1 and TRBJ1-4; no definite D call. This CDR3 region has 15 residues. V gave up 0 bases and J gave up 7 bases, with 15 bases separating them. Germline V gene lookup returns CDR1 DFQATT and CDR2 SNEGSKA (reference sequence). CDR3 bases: TGCAGTGCTAGAGATCCCCCAGGCGGGAGTGAAAAACTGTTTTTT. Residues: CSARDPPGGSEKLFF.

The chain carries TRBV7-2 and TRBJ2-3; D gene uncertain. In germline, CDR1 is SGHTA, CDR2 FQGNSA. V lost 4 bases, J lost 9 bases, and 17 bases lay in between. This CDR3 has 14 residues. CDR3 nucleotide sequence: TGTGCCAGCAGCTCAAACAAGGCTCCAGGCACGCAGTATTTT. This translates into CASSSNKAPGTQYF.